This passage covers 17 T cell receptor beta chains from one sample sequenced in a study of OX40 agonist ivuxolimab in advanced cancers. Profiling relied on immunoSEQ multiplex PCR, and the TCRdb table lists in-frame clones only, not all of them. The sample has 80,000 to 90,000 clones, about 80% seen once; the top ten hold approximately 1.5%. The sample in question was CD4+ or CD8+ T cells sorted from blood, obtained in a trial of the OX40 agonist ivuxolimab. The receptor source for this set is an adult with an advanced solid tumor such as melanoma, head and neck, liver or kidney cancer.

CDR3 sequence (DNA): TGTGCCAGCTCAATACGACAGTACTACGAGCAGTACTTC. As protein: CASSIRQYYEQYF. The chain carries TRBV18 and TRBJ2-7, with D maybe TRBD1 (5 bases). V lost 5 bases and J 3 bases, leaving 11 bases between the germline ends. This CDR3 contains 13 residues. From germline, CDR1 is KGHSH and CDR2 LQKENI.

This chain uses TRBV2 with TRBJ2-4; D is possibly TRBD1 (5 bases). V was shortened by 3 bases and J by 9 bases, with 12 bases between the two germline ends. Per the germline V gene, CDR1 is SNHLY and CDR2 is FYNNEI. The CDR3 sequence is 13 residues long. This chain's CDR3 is CASSEEVQGIQYF. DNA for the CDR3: TGTGCCAGCAGTGAGGAAGTTCAGGGCATTCAGTACTTC. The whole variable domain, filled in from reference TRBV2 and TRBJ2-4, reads EPEVTQTPSHQVTQMGQEVILRCVPISNHLYFYWYRQILGQKVEFLVSFYNNEISEKSEIFDDQFSVERPDGSNFTLKIRSTKLEDSAMYFCASSEEVQGIQYFGAGTRLSVL.

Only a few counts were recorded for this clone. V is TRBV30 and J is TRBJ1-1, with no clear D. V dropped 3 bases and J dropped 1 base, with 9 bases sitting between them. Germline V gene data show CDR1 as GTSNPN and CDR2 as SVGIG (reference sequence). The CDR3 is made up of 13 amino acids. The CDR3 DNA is TGTGCCTGGAGATTGAGTGGGAACACTGAAGCTTTCTTT. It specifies CAWRLSGNTEAFF.

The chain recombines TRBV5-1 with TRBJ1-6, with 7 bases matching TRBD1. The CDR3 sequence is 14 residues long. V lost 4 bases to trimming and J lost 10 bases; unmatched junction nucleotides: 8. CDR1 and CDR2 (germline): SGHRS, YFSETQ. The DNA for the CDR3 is TGCGCCAGCAGCCCAGACAGGGAGAGATCACCCCTCCACTTT. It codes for CASSPDRERSPLHF.

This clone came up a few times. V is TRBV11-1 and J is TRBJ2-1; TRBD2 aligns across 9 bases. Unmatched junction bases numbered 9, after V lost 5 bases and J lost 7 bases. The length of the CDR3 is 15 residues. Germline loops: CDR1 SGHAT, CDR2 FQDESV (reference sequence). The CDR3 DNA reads TGTGCCAGCAGCCTATACCGGCTAGCGGGAAATGAGCAGTTCTTC. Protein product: CASSLYRLAGNEQFF.

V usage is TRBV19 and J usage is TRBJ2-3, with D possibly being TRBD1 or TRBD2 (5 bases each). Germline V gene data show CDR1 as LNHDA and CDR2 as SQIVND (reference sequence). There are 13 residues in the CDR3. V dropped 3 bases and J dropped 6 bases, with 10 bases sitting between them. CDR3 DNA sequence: TGTGCCAGTAGTATGGGACCCAGTGATACGCAGTATTTT. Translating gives CASSMGPSDTQYF. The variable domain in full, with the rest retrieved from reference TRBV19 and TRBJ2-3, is DGGITQSPKYLFRKEGQNVTLSCEQNLNHDAMYWYRQDPGQGLRLIYYSQIVNDFQKGDIAEGYSVSREKKESFPLTVTSAQKNPTAFYLCASSMGPSDTQYFGPGTRLTVL.

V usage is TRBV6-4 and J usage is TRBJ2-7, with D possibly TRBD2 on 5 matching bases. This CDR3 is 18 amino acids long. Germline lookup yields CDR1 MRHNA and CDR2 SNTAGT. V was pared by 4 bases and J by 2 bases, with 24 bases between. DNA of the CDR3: TGTGCCAGCAGTGCCCCCCGAGGCCGGAAACTAGGGACCTACGAGCAGTACTTC. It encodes CASSAPRGRKLGTYEQYF.

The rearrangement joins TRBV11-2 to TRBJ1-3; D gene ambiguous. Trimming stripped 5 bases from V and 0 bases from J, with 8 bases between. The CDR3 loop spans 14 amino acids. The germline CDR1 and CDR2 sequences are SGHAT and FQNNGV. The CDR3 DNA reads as TGTGCCAGCAGCACAACAAGCTCTGGAAACACCATATATTTT. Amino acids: CASSTTSSGNTIYF.

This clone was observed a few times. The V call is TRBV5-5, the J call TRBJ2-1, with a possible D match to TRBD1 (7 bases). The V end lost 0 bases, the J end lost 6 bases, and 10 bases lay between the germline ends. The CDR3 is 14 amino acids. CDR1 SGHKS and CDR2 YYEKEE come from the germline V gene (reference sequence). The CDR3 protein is CASSLDQGGNEQFF. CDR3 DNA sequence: TGTGCCAGCAGCTTGGACCAGGGGGGCAATGAGCAGTTCTTC.

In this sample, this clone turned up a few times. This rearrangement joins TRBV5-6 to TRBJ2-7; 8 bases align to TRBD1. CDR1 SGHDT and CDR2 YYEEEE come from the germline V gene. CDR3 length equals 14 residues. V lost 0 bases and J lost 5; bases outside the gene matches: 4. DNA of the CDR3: TGTGCCAGCAGCTTGGCAGGGGGCATCGACGAGCAGTACTTC. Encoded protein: CASSLAGGIDEQYF.

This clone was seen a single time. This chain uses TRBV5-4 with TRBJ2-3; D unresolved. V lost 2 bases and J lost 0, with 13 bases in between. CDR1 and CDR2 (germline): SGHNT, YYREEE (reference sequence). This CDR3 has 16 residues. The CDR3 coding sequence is TGTGCCAGCAGCTTCGGGCTTACAACTAGCACAGATACGCAGTATTTT. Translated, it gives CASSFGLTTSTDTQYF.

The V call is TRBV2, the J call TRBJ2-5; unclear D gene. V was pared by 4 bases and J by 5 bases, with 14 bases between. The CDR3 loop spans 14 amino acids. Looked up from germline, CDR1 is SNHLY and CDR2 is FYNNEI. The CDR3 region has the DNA TGTGCCAGCAGTGTTAGTGCGTTAGGGGAGACCCAGTACTTC. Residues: CASSVSALGETQYF.

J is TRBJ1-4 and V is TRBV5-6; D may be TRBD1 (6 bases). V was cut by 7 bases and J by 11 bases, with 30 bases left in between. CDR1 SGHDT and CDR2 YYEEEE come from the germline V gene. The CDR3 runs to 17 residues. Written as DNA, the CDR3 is TGTGCCAGCGGGCTTGGCCTATATGACGCCCGAGGGGGGAAACTGTTTTTT. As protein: CASGLGLYDARGGKLFF.

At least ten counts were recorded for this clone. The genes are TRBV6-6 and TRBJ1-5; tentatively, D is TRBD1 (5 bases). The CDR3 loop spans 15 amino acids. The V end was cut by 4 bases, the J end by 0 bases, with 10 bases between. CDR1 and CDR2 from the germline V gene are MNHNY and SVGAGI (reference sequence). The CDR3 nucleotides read TGTGCCAGCAGTTGGGGCGGATTTAGCAATCAGCCCCAGCATTTT. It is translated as CASSWGGFSNQPQHF.

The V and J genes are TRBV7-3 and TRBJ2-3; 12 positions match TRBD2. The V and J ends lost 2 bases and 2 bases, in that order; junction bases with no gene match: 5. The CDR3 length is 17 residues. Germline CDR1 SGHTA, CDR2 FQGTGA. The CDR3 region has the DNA TGTGCCAGCAGCTTACTAGCGGGGGGGCGAAACACAGATACGCAGTATTTT. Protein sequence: CASSLLAGGRNTDTQYF.

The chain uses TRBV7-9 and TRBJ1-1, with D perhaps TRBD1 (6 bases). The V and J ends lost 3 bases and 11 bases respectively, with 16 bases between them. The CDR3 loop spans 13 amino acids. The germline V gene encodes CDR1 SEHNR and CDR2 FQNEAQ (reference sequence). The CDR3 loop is CASSLGGQAWAFF. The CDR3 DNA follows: TGTGCCAGCAGCTTGGGGGGGCAGGCCTGGGCTTTCTTT.

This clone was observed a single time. CDR3 loop: CASSRGGSGANVLTF. DNA of the CDR3: TGTGCCAGCAGTAGGGGGGGCTCTGGGGCCAACGTCCTGACTTTC. The V and J genes are TRBV28 and TRBJ2-6, with TRBD2 as a possible D gene (7 bases). The V end lost 5 bases, the J end lost 0 bases, and 8 bases lay between the germline ends. The CDR3 has 15 amino acids. Germline CDR1 and CDR2: MDHEN and SYDVKM. The full variable domain, in which reference TRBV28 and TRBJ2-6 provide the parts outside the CDR3, is DVKVTQSSRYLVKRTGEKVFLECVQDMDHENMFWYRQDPGLGLRLIYFSYDVKMKEKGDIPEGYSVSREKKERFSLILESASTNQTSMYLCASSRGGSGANVLTFGAGSRLTVL.